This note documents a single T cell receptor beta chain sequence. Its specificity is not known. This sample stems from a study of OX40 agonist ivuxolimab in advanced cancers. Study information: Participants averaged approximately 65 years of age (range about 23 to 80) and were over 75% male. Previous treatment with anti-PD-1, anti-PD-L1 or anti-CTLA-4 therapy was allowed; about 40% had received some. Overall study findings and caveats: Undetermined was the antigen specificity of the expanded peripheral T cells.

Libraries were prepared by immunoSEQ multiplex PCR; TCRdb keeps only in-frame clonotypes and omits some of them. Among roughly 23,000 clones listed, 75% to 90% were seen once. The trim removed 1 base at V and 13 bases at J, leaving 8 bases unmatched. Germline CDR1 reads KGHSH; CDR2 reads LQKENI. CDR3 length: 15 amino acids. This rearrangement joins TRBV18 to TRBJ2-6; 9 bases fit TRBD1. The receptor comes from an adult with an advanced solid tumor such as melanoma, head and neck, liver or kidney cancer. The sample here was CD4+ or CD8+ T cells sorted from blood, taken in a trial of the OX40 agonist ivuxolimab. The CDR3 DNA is TGTGCCAGCTCACCACAAACTGGACAGGGGAAAGTCCTGACTTTC. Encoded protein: CASSPQTGQGKVLTF.